This note documents a single T cell receptor beta chain sequence. This entry is derived from a study of blood T cell repertoires in COVID-19. In the study overall: Spain, Italy and the United States supplied samples that represented acute and convalescent COVID-19.

In the original workflow: Reference gene primer amplification in the assay estimated nucleated cell counts. Clones were read by immunoSEQ multiplex PCR, and TCRdb kept only the in-frame ones, dropping some. V and J calls and clone size come straight from that table; D and trimming were deduced from the DNA. This table holds more than 75,000 clones, about 79% found once. The source material was peripheral blood. The TCR sequence derives from a man in his 60s with acute or convalescent COVID-19.

CDR3 protein: CASSTQGGRTEAFF. CDR3 DNA: TGTGCCAGCAGCACACAGGGGGGGCGCACTGAAGCTTTCTTT. The V gene is TRBV28, the J gene TRBJ1-1; 8 bases agree with TRBD1. Germline values: CDR1 MDHEN, CDR2 SYDVKM. CDR3 size: 14 residues. J was trimmed by 4 bases and V by 6 bases; bases with no gene match: 7.